The rows below give T cell receptor beta chains drawn from one sample of a study of blood T cell repertoires in COVID-19. Clones were read by immunoSEQ multiplex PCR, and TCRdb kept only the in-frame ones, dropping some. The sample lists about 260,000 clones; about nine tenths were seen once. The sample taken for sequencing was peripheral blood. The receptors come from a person between 18 and 35 years old with COVID-19, enrolled during active disease. CDR3s include the opening cysteine and the closing phenylalanine or tryptophan. A D gene is named only where the DNA matches it firmly. The size entry is marked missing in some rows and otherwise reads once, few, many or a size class.

TGTGCCAGCAGCTCGTCTAGCGGGAGCTCCTACGAGCAGTACTTC,CASSSSSGSSYEQYF,15,TRBD2,TRBJ2-7,TRBV7-8,.
TGTGCCAGCAGCTTGGCCGGGTGGGAGCAGTACTTC,CASSLAGWEQYF,12,.,TRBJ2-7,TRBV5-4,.
TGCGCCAGCAGCTCTTTAGCGGGATCGGGAAATGAGCAGTTCTTC,CASSSLAGSGNEQFF,15,TRBD2,TRBJ2-1,TRBV5-1,.
TGTGCCAGCAGCCTAAAGAGTACTGAAGCTTTCTTT,CASSLKSTEAFF,12,.,TRBJ1-1,TRBV6-5,.
TGTGCCAGCAGCTTAGGGACAGGGGATACGCAGTATTTT,CASSLGTGDTQYF,13,TRBD1,TRBJ2-3,TRBV7-9,.
TGTGCCAGCAGTGTGGACAGAGACCAGCCCCAGCATTTT,CASSVDRDQPQHF,13,.,TRBJ1-5,TRBV2,.
TGCGCCAGCAGTGATTACGGAGTCGGGGAGCTGTTTTTT,CASSDYGVGELFF,13,.,TRBJ2-2,TRBV10-1,.
TGTGCCAGCAGTTACGGGCAGGGCCTCACTGAAGCTTTCTTT,CASSYGQGLTEAFF,14,.,TRBJ1-1,TRBV27,.
TGTGCCAGCAGTTACGGCCGACTAGCGGGAGGATATGAGCAGTACTTC,CASSYGRLAGGYEQYF,16,TRBD2,TRBJ2-7,TRBV6-5,.
TGTGCCAGTAGTCCTTACGCCGCCCAGGGGAACTCTGGAAACACCATATATTTT,CASSPYAAQGNSGNTIYF,18,.,TRBJ1-3,TRBV19,.
TGCGCCAGCAGTGCCCCAGGGTTAGCCAAAAACATTCAGTACTTC,CASSAPGLAKNIQYF,15,.,TRBJ2-4,TRBV10-2,once
TGTGCCAGCAGCTTTGACAGCGGGAGGGCCAAGGACGAGCAGTACTTC,CASSFDSGRAKDEQYF,16,TRBD2,TRBJ2-7,TRBV7-6,.
TGCAGTGCTAGTGTGGGACTAGCCTACGAGCAGTACTTC,CSASVGLAYEQYF,13,TRBD2,TRBJ2-7,TRBV20-1,.
TGCGCCAGCAGCACGACAGGGGACGGGGAGCTGTTTTTT,CASSTTGDGELFF,13,TRBD1,TRBJ2-2,TRBV5-1,.
TGTGCCAGCAGTTACTCATGGGGGGGGCGCACAGATACGCAGTATTTT,CASSYSWGGRTDTQYF,16,.,TRBJ2-3,TRBV6-5,once
TGCGCCAGCAGCTCCCTAACGACTGACAATGAGCAGTTCTTC,CASSSLTTDNEQFF,14,.,TRBJ2-1,TRBV5-1,.
TGTGCCAGCAGTTCTAAACCCTGGGACAGGGTAGTCGGAGATACGCAGTATTTT,CASSSKPWDRVVGDTQYF,18,TRBD1,TRBJ2-3,TRBV6-2/TRBV6-3,.
TGTGCCAGCAGTTCGGGACAGGGGGCCGGGGAGCTGTTTTTT,CASSSGQGAGELFF,14,TRBD1,TRBJ2-2,TRBV6-2/TRBV6-3,.
TGTGCCAGCAGCTTGGGCGGGACTAGCGTCGATGAGCAGTTCTTC,CASSLGGTSVDEQFF,15,TRBD2,TRBJ2-1,TRBV5-4,.
TGTGCCAGCAGGAACTTGGGCACAGATACGCAGTATTTT,CASRNLGTDTQYF,13,.,TRBJ2-3,TRBV2,.
TGTGCCAGCAGATACCAGGAAAAACTGTTTTTT,CASRYQEKLFF,11,.,TRBJ1-4,TRBV2,.
TGCAGCGCCGCCGGGACAAACACTGAAGCTTTCTTT,CSAAGTNTEAFF,12,.,TRBJ1-1,TRBV29-1,.
TGCAGCGTTGAAGATCTCAGGGCCGGGGAGCTGTTTTTT,CSVEDLRAGELFF,13,.,TRBJ2-2,TRBV29-1,.
TGTGCCAGCAGCCCCCAAGGGGTGATAGGGGACACTGAAGCTTTCTTT,CASSPQGVIGDTEAFF,16,.,TRBJ1-1,TRBV27,.
TGTGCCAGCATAGACAGGGACCAAGAGACCCAGTACTTC,CASIDRDQETQYF,13,TRBD1,TRBJ2-5,TRBV6-5,.
TGTGCCAGCAGCGTAGCGGGAGGTGTCGCGAACACCGGGGAGCTGTTTTTT,CASSVAGGVANTGELFF,17,TRBD2,TRBJ2-2,TRBV7-6,.
TGTGCCAGTAGTTACCTAGGTAGCGGGGAGCTGTTTTTT,CASSYLGSGELFF,13,.,TRBJ2-2,TRBV19,.
TGTGCCAGCAGCGCCATGGACAGCTCCTACGAGCAGTACTTC,CASSAMDSSYEQYF,14,.,TRBJ2-7,TRBV7-9,.
TGTGCCAGCAGCTACGTGGGGGGAGCTTTCTTT,CASSYVGGAFF,11,.,TRBJ1-1,TRBV11-2,.
TGTGCCAGCAGTGAGTCAGGGGGCTATAGCAATCAGCCCCAGCATTTT,CASSESGGYSNQPQHF,16,TRBD1,TRBJ1-5,TRBV2,.
TGTGCCAGTTACGGAGGATGGAACACTGAAGCTTTCTTT,CASYGGWNTEAFF,13,.,TRBJ1-1,TRBV12-3/TRBV12-4,.
TGTGCCAGCAGTTACCGGGTAGCGGGAAGTTTTGAGCAGTTCTTC,CASSYRVAGSFEQFF,15,TRBD2,TRBJ2-1,TRBV6-5,.
TGCGCCAGCAGCTCCCCCACGCAGGAGACCCAGTACTTC,CASSSPTQETQYF,13,.,TRBJ2-5,TRBV5-1,.
TGTGCCAGCAGCCAAGAATATTCTGCGGGAGGGAGCGTTGAGCAGTTCTTC,CASSQEYSAGGSVEQFF,17,TRBD2,TRBJ2-1,TRBV3-1/TRBV3-2,once
TGTGCCAGCAGCTTGGGAGGGAAGAACACCATATATTTT,CASSLGGKNTIYF,13,.,TRBJ1-3,TRBV5-6,.
TGTGCCAGCAGTCCTCGACAGATAGGAAACACTGAAGCTTTCTTT,CASSPRQIGNTEAFF,15,.,TRBJ1-1,TRBV2,.
TGTGCCAGCAGCGTATTTGGGAGTCAAGAGACCCAGTACTTC,CASSVFGSQETQYF,14,.,TRBJ2-5,TRBV9,.
TGTGCCAGCGACAGACGCTATGGCTACACCTTC,CASDRRYGYTF,11,.,TRBJ1-2,TRBV7-2,few
TGTGCCAGCAGCCCTGGTAACACCTACGAGCAGTACTTC,CASSPGNTYEQYF,13,.,TRBJ2-7,TRBV5-6,once
TGTGCCAGCAGCGCCGGGACTAGCTGGTACGAGCAGTACTTC,CASSAGTSWYEQYF,14,TRBD2,TRBJ2-7,TRBV6-5,once